Described below is a single T cell receptor beta chain sequence and its context. Its antigen target is currently unknown. No much larger clone is present one base from it, and per-base qualities are unavailable. This sample is drawn from a study of Graves' ophthalmopathy and Graves' hyperthyroidism (dated by TCRdb to 2016 to 2018). Broadly, across the study: Peripheral blood was collected at initial diagnosis, before any treatment. To tell Graves' ophthalmopathy apart from Graves' hyperthyroidism, and to predict which patients would progress to ophthalmopathy, the study relied on TCR beta repertoire signatures. In total, 135 blood samples were TCR-sequenced: approximately 40 ophthalmopathy, roughly 77 hyperthyroidism and approximately 17 hyperthyroidism-to-ophthalmopathy patients. To explore V-J signatures that separate ophthalmopathy from hyperthyroidism, a discovery set of 95 to 100 patients was enrolled, consisting of about 45 with ophthalmopathy and roughly 59 with stable hyperthyroidism. An independent validation cohort comprised some 19 hyperthyroidism patients and over 15 patients who later progressed from hyperthyroidism to ophthalmopathy. In over 5 hyperthyroidism patients, the T-cell repertoire of thyroid tissue was compared with the T-cell repertoire of blood. Once sampling was done, hyperthyroidism patients were given methimazole at a starting dose of 30 mg daily, while ophthalmopathy patients were given high-dose intravenous methylprednisolone. The study at large found these results: Most of the expanded thyroid clonotypes with a frequency above 0.001 were also detected in blood, and it was suggested that the thyroid immune response may be reflected by blood repertoires. In validation, the model predicted ophthalmopathy progression with 55% to 71% sensitivity and roughly 78% specificity; 12 predicted patients were CT-confirmed with GO in a median of roughly 6.8 months. In cross-validation, the 13-signature model distinguished ophthalmopathy from stable hyperthyroidism with 85% to 90% sensitivity and about 84% specificity, and in the test set the corresponding values were about 80% and 75%. No statistical method was used to set the sample size in advance, and the investigators knew which group each participant was assigned to.

The germline V gene gives CDR1 as MGHDK and CDR2 as SYGVNS. Trimming accounts for 5 bases at V and 8 bases at J, while the number of junction bases matched to no gene is 9. The CDR3, from cysteine to phenylalanine, totals 15 residues. Kept here is only the CDR3 DNA, which spans 45 bases and is read in frame from base 1. For repertoire sequencing, TCR beta CDR3 regions were amplified from RNA transcripts. A first-round RT-PCR used HTBI primers with the Qiagen OneStep RT-PCR kit, followed by a second-round multiplex PCR, size selection and purification. The libraries underwent paired-end sequencing with 100 bp reads on an Illumina HiSeq2000. As for the authors' bioinformatics: SOAPnuke was used to process the reads, removing any read that contained adapters or uncalled bases, had a mean Phred below 15, or lacked an exact match to the constant primer or identifier. COPE v1.2.5 was used to merge the high-quality paired reads. Each unique nucleotide sequence was treated as a clonotype, and MiTCR v1.1 was used to align the clonotypes to the IMGT TRB V, D and J references. The analysis was limited to V-J combinations with a frequency above 0.0001, which together covered 99% to 99.2% of the repertoires. For each V-J combination, a TCR clonal expansion and chaos score was defined as F50 clonal expansion divided by the chaos observed in the TCRdist matrix. Features were reduced by Welch's t-statistics and random forest to about a dozen V-J combinations, which fed a naive Bayes classifier. The similarity between thyroid and blood repertoires was quantified using the Morisita-Horn index. TCRdb trimmed public reads at Q25 via fastp, called clones via MiXCR and kept in-frame beta chains. Rows matching on CDR3 protein sequence are summarized as one entry with the most common DNA and genes. TCRdb assigned the V and J calls; the authors' analysis was not used. The sample has about 740,000 distinct CDR3 sequences on record, 35% to 50% of them singletons. Of the sample, roughly 46% falls within the top ten clones.

Patients with ophthalmopathy had moderately to severely active disease, with a Clinical Activity Score of 3 or more, a NOSPECS grade of 4 or more, and a disease duration of less than 3 months. Patients with other autoimmune diseases, uncontrolled infections, pregnancy or lactation were excluded from the study. Diagnosis relied on clinical symptoms, serum thyroxine, TRAb, thyroid ultrasound and orbital computed tomography. Ficoll-Paque density gradient centrifugation was used to isolate PBMCs from approximately 10 ml of fresh peripheral blood. Trizol reagent was used to extract the total RNA, and its quality was then checked on an Agilent 2100 Bioanalyzer.

The origin of this receptor is an adult man with Graves' ophthalmopathy. Sequenced: peripheral blood. The chain is made from TRBV25-1 and TRBJ1-4, and 9 junctional nucleotides match TRBD1. The CDR3 reads as follows: CASSPDTGGWEKLFF. The nucleotide sequence is given as TGTGCCAGCAGTCCCGATACAGGGGGCTGGGAAAAACTGTTTTTT.